This T cell receptor beta chain was observed in a study of PD-1 blockade in classical Hodgkin lymphoma. Findings of the study overall: The CD4+ diversity rise by C4D1 was clearest in complete responders.

Using immunoSEQ multiplex PCR, the repertoire was profiled, and TCRdb retains in-frame clones only, with some absent. The sample lists approximately 99,000 clones; approximately 90% were seen once. The patients all showed relapse after autologous stem cell transplantation, while their brentuximab vedotin exposure varied. Germline-derived CDR1 and CDR2 are SNHLY and FYNNEI. V was cut by 4 bases and J by 2 bases, with 10 bases left in between. There are 14 residues in the CDR3. Notes on this clone: Its antigen is unidentified.

The source was peripheral blood mononuclear cells (PBMCs), collected before the second cycle of nivolumab. The chain joins TRBV2 to TRBJ2-3; unclear D gene. The receptor was derived from a human donor with classical Hodgkin lymphoma. The CDR3, as DNA: TGTGCCAGCAGTGTAGAGTCCAACACAGATACGCAGTATTTT. Its translation: CASSVESNTDTQYF.